This T cell receptor (beta chain) was documented in a study of human T cells and chemical hapten exposure. Study conclusions and caveats: PT1 expanded TCR counts and patch test score correlated positively.

As the library was built, unique molecular identifiers were attached to individual cDNA molecules. Each CDR3 protein gets one entry after TCRdb re-called the RACE reads with MiXCR. The top ten hold approximately 2.2% of the sample, which has more than 90,000 distinct CDR3 sequences, under 12% seen once. Time point reported: patch test 1, 2 weeks after DPC sensitization. Treatment defined: therapeutic diphenylcyclopropenone sensitization with weekly scalp DPC. This CDR3 has 15 amino acids. The V and J ends lost 6 bases and 4 bases respectively, with 20 bases between them. Germline-derived CDR1 and CDR2 are DFQATT and SNEGSKA (reference sequence). Details on this clonotype: No antigen is known for it.

The V call is TRBV20-1, the J call TRBJ2-3; D might be TRBD1 or TRBD2, each matching 5 bases. This clonotype was sampled from a man aged 35-49 years with alopecia areata. Some clones in this sample may be carry-over from other donors' samples. This material consisted of whole blood, taken in connection with sensitization to the hapten diphenylcyclopropenone (DPC). The CDR3 nucleotides are TGCAGTGCCAGGGACGCCCCTCGTCCGTCAGATACGCAGTATTTT. Its translation is CSARDAPRPSDTQYF.